A selection of T cell receptor beta chains follows, all from one sample in a study of shared clonotypes between healthy human individuals. Some clones are missing from TCRdb's copy, which holds only in-frame ones; the method was immunoSEQ multiplex PCR. The data hold roughly 500,000 clones, with 60% to 85% observed a single time. The material sequenced was PBMCs. The receptors were gathered from a middle-aged woman in good health. Some clones in this sample may be carry-over from other donors' samples. Each CDR3 is given without its conserved first and last residue. Some rows mark clone size as missing; the rest say once, few, many or name a class of expanded clone.

TRBV14,once,TRBJ2-5,ASSLGQGETQY
TRBV7-3,.,TRBJ1-1,ASSTGNTEAF
TRBV10-1,few,TRBJ2-1,ASSPNYNEQF
TRBV2,once,TRBJ2-5,ASSVRGRETQY
TRBV10-3,.,TRBJ2-3,AISVTDTQY
TRBV27,.,TRBJ2-7,ASSALDTPYEQY
TRBV6-6,many,TRBJ1-3,ASSYGTGGPGNTIY
TRBV11-2,.,TRBJ2-1,ASSFGTSGYNEQF
TRBV4-1,.,TRBJ2-1,ASSQGPGASSYNEQF
TRBV5-1,.,TRBJ2-3,ASSSAGDTQY
TRBV28,.,TRBJ1-2,ASSLQEDYGYT
TRBV19,.,TRBJ1-5,ASLRTVYSNQPQH
TRBV7-8,.,TRBJ1-2,ASSPVENYGYT
TRBV4-1,.,TRBJ2-5,ASSQGVQETQY
TRBV6-5,.,TRBJ2-3,ASSPVEAGWAQY
TRBV5-6,.,TRBJ2-3,ASSLGGGRAYWGTDTQY